This record looks at one T cell receptor (beta chain) sequence and its context. What it binds is unknown. Germline-derived CDR1 and CDR2 are SGHTA and FQGNSA. CDR3 length: 14 residues. Trimming removed 5 bases from V and 3 bases from J, with 11 bases in between. As for the donors, each was a healthy bone marrow donor. The data were obtained in a study of cytomegalovirus exposure and HLA in healthy donors. Regarding the study as a whole: Reportedly, a later analysis found an Asian-associated ancestry cluster had fewer N-insertions than the roughly 700-donor mean. TCR beta chains associated with HLA were, in a later analysis, more clonally expanded than equally common others.

The PCR was carried out with 60 Vbeta primers and 13 Jbeta primers. The data were produced by immunoSEQ multiplex PCR, yet TCRdb's version contains in-frame clones alone and is incomplete. This table has about 170,000 clones, around 80% appearing once. This chain joins TRBV7-2 and TRBJ2-1; the D gene is possibly TRBD2 (6 bases). The sample consisted of PBMCs. The TCR originated in a woman between 45 and 60 years old in good health and CMV-seropositive. The CDR3: CASSRIGGYNEQFF. The CDR3 bases are TGTGCCAGCAGCCGCATCGGGGGCTACAATGAGCAGTTCTTC.